The sample holds a few counts of the clone carrying this TCR beta chain. The data belong to a study of technical replicates of blood from a few donors. This CDR3 comprises 13 residues. V gave up 3 bases and J gave up 6 bases, with 9 bases separating them. Germline-derived CDR1 and CDR2 are SGHVS and FNYEAQ. Sequencing was performed with immunoSEQ multiplex PCR; in TCRdb, only in-frame clones are kept and a portion is missing. The sample records roughly 79,000 clones, 96% being singletons. Material: T cells isolated from PBMCs. The chain carries TRBV7-6 and TRBJ2-1; D not certain. The source is a human donor in good health. The CDR3 loop reads CASSFYRGNEQFF. For the CDR3, the DNA is TGTGCCAGCAGCTTCTACCGCGGCAATGAGCAGTTCTTC.